Detailed here is one T cell receptor (beta chain). Drawing of blood for sampling happened at baseline, at cycle 4 day 1, and at cycle 7 day 1. The data stem from a study of OX40 agonist ivuxolimab in advanced cancers. Libraries were prepared by immunoSEQ multiplex PCR; TCRdb keeps only in-frame clonotypes and omits some of them. The sample comprises 53,000 or so clones, around 85% of which are singletons, and about an eighth rests with the top ten. The TCR sequence derives from an adult with an advanced solid tumor such as melanoma, head and neck, liver or kidney cancer. The material was CD4+ or CD8+ T cells sorted from blood, obtained in a trial of the OX40 agonist ivuxolimab.

CDR3 loop: CASSLEGDGPYEQYF. The CDR3 DNA follows: TGCGCCAGCAGCTTGGAAGGGGATGGGCCCTACGAGCAGTACTTC. The V call is TRBV5-1, the J call TRBJ2-7; D might be TRBD1 (5 bases). This CDR3 has 15 residues. CDR1 and CDR2 from the germline V gene are SGHRS and YFSETQ. V was cut by 0 bases and J by 2 bases, with 12 bases left in between.